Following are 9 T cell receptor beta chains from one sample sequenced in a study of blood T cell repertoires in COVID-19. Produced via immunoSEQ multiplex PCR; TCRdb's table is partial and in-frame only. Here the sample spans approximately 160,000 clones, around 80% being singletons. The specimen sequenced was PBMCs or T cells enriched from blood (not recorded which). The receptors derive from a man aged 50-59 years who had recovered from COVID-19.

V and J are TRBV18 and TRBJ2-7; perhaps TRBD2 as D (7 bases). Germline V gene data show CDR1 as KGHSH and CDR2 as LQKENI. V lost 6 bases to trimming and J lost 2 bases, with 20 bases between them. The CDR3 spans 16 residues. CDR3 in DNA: TGTGCCAGCTCCCTTGGGGGCGGGGGCCTGACCTACGAGCAGTACTTC. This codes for CASSLGGGGLTYEQYF.

The CDR3 protein is CASSLDQGSYGYTF. For the CDR3, the DNA is TGCGCCAGCAGCTTGGACCAGGGGAGCTATGGCTACACCTTC. The rearrangement uses TRBV5-1 and TRBJ1-2, with D perhaps TRBD1 (6 bases). This CDR3 region has 14 residues. The V end lost 0 bases, the J end lost 4 bases, and 10 bases lay between the germline ends. The V gene's germline CDR1 is SGHRS and CDR2 YFSETQ.

For the CDR3, the DNA is TGTGCTAGTGGTCGTGCCGGGACAGCTTTCTATGGCTACACCTTC. As protein: CASGRAGTAFYGYTF. The chain carries TRBV12-5 and TRBJ1-2, with 7 bases aligning to TRBD1. This CDR3 is built from 15 residues. The germline CDR1 and CDR2 sequences are LGHNT and FRNRAP. The J segment lost 4 bases and the V segment lost 5 bases, leaving 10 bases of the junction unmatched.

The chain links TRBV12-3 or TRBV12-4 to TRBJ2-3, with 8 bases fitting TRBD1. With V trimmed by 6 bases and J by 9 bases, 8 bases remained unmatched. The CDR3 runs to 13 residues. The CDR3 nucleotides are TGTGCCAGCAGCCCGGACAGGGAGATGACGCAGTATTTT. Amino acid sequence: CASSPDREMTQYF.

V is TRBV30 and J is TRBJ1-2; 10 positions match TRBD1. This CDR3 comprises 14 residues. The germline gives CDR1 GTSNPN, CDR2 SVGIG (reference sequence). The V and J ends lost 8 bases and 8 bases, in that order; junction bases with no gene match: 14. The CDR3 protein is CAGGLGQGSNGYTF. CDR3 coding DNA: TGTGCCGGGGGCCTGGGACAGGGGTCAAACGGCTACACCTTC.

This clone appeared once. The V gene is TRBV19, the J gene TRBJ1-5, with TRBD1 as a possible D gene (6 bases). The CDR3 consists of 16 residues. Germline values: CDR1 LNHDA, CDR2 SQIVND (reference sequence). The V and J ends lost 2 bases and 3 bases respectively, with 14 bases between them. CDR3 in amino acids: CASSILSRGNNQPQHF. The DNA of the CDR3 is TGTGCCAGTAGTATACTCTCCAGGGGAAACAATCAGCCCCAGCATTTT. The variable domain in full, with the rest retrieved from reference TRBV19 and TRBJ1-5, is DGGITQSPKYLFRKEGQNVTLSCEQNLNHDAMYWYRQDPGQGLRLIYYSQIVNDFQKGDIAEGYSVSREKKESFPLTVTSAQKNPTAFYLCASSILSRGNNQPQHFGDGTRLSIL.

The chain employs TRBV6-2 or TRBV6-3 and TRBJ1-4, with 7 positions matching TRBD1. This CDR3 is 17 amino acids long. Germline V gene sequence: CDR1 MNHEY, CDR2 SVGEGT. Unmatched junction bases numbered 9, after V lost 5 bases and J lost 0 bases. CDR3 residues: CASSGQRQGPTNEKLFF. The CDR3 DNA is TGTGCCAGCAGTGGACAAAGACAGGGCCCAACTAATGAAAAACTGTTTTTT.

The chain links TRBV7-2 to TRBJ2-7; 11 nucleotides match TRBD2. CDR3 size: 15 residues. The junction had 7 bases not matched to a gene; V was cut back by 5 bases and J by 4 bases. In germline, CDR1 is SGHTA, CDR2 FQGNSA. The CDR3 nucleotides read TGTGCCAGCAGCCCTAGACTAGCGGGGTTGTACGAGCAGTACTTC. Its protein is CASSPRLAGLYEQYF.

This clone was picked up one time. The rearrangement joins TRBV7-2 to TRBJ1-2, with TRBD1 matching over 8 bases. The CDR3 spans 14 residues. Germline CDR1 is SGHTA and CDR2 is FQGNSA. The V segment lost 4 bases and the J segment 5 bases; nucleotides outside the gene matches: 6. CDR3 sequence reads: CASSSGQGKYGYTF. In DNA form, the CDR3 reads TGTGCCAGCAGCTCTGGACAGGGTAAATATGGCTACACCTTC.